Listed here are 8 T cell receptor beta chains from one sample, sequenced in a study of regulatory T cells in long-lasting Graves disease. Library construction for TCR beta used iRepertoire HTBI primers and Arm-PCR of CDR3 regions. TCRdb analysed the multiplex PCR reads with MiXCR anew, one entry per CDR3 protein. The table lists around 400,000 distinct CDR3 sequences, less than 30% of them singletons. The time point is: persistent/refractory GD, antithyroid drugs over 5 years with positive TRAb. RNA extracted from PBMCs served as the sequencing template. This specimen was peripheral blood mononuclear cells (PBMCs), taken when the disease was refractory, from a patient treated with antithyroid drugs. These receptors were collected from a woman in her thirties or forties with Graves disease.

There are many counts of this clonotype. This chain uses TRBV11-2 with TRBJ2-5, with D tentatively TRBD2 (6 bases). This CDR3 has 16 amino acids. The V gene lost 6 bases and the J gene lost 5 bases, with 22 bases spanning the gap. The V gene's germline CDR1 is SGHAT and CDR2 FQNNGV. The CDR3 DNA sequence: TGTGCCAGCAGTACCTACCGGGACTCCCGGTGGGAGACCCAGTACTTC. It is translated as CASSTYRDSRWETQYF.

The sample holds many counts of this clonotype. The chain combines TRBV20-1 with TRBJ2-7; perhaps TRBD1 as D (5 bases). The ends were cut back, 2 bases at V and 2 bases at J, with 19 bases in the middle. Germline V CDR1 and CDR2: DFQATT, SNEGSKA (reference sequence). This CDR3 region has 16 residues. The CDR3 DNA reads TGCAGTGCTAGACCTGGAGACAGCGCTACAACCTACGAGCAGTACTTC. The encoded protein is CSARPGDSATTYEQYF.

This clonotype was found a few times. CDR3 in DNA: TGCAGCGTGGGACGGTCGAACACCGGGGAGCTGTTTTTT. Its protein is CSVGRSNTGELFF. The chain couples TRBV29-1 to TRBJ2-2; D may correspond to TRBD1 or TRBD2 (5 bases each). This CDR3 has 13 residues. V dropped 6 bases and J dropped 0 bases, with 8 bases sitting between them. Germline CDR1 SQVTM, CDR2 ANQGSEA.

This clonotype was found many times. The chain is built from TRBV7-2 and TRBJ2-5, with D perhaps TRBD2 (5 bases). Trimming pared 1 base from V and 13 bases from J, leaving 13 bases between. The length of the CDR3 is 12 residues. Germline V gives CDR1 SGHTA, CDR2 FQGNSA. CDR3 protein: CASSLVRGPAYF. The CDR3 DNA reads as TGTGCCAGCAGCTTAGTACGGGGTCCAGCGTACTTC.

J is TRBJ1-5 and V is TRBV10-1; D is undetermined. V lost 6 bases and J lost 3, with 9 bases in between. The germline CDR1 and CDR2 sequences are WNHNN and SYGVQD (reference sequence). This CDR3 spans 13 amino acids. For the CDR3, the DNA is TGCGCCAGCAGAAATAATCACAATCAGCCCCAGCATTTT. Translated: CASRNNHNQPQHF.

This sequence joins TRBV2 and TRBJ2-1; D gene uncertain. In germline, CDR1 is SNHLY, CDR2 FYNNEI. This CDR3 contains 11 residues. V was shortened by 7 bases and J by 10 bases, with 11 bases between the two germline ends. The CDR3 bases are TGTGCCAGCACCGACCTCCGGGAGCAGTTCTTC. Translated: CASTDLREQFF.

This clonotype was detected ten times or more. J is TRBJ1-1 and V is TRBV27; no reliable D call. CDR3 length: 13 amino acids. The germline V gene has CDR1 MNHEY and CDR2 SMNVEV (reference sequence). Trimming removed 10 bases at V and 1 base at J, with 13 bases between. CDR3 sequence reads: CATASASNTEAFF. CDR3 nucleotides: TGTGCCACCGCAAGCGCATCGAACACTGAAGCTTTCTTT.

This clonotype showed up just once. The chain couples TRBV6-1 to TRBJ1-4, with no clear D. Trimming took off 6 bases at V and 0 bases at J, with 8 bases between the two ends. The CDR3 loop spans 14 amino acids. In germline, CDR1 is MNHNS, CDR2 SASEGT. This CDR3 is CASRPLATNEKLFF. The CDR3 region has the DNA TGTGCCAGCAGGCCTCTCGCAACTAATGAAAAACTGTTTTTT.